This TCR beta chain comes out of a study of vaccination and CD4 T cells after COVID-19. The ends were cut back, 5 bases at V and 0 bases at J, with 10 bases in the middle. CDR1 WNHNN and CDR2 SYGVQD come from the germline V gene (reference sequence). The CDR3 spans 14 residues. Cultured CD4+ T cells had their DNA profiled by the Oncomine TCR Beta short-read assay. Genomic DNA was extracted from cultured CD4+ T cells. TCRdb used MiXCR to reprocess the PCR reads, holding one entry per CDR3 protein. The sample holds tens of thousands of distinct CDR3 sequences, 38% seen once. Treatment described: roughly ten-day PBMC culture with coronavirus spike peptide pools or control peptides (ViraFEST assay). Peptide pools at approximately 11 ug/ml and IL-2 at around 10 IU/ml were added to cultures of 2 million or so PBMCs per well. This clonotype was detected a few times. Its antigen is unknown. Regarding the study as a whole: The study found median SARS-CoV-2-reactive clonotypes rising from roughly 19 to 38, not significantly. 304 of 307 vaccine-specific clones from convalescent patients were spike mono-reactive.

V and J are TRBV10-1 and TRBJ2-5, with D maybe TRBD2 (6 bases). The sequence was obtained from a human donor who received a COVID-19 vaccine. The specimen was CD4+ T cells from blood, cultured in vitro, collected before SARS-CoV-2 vaccination. This chain's CDR3 is CASSPGGYQETQYF. In DNA form, the CDR3 reads TGCGCCAGCAGTCCTGGGGGGTACCAAGAGACCCAGTACTTC.